This entry lists 4 T cell receptor beta chains sequenced from one sample in a study of cytomegalovirus exposure and HLA in healthy donors. Primers: 60 Vbeta forward and 13 Jbeta reverse. The table came from immunoSEQ multiplex PCR; TCRdb's copy has only in-frame clones and leaves some out. The table records 85,000 to 95,000 clones, around 8% of them present only once. What was sequenced was PBMCs. The receptors were gathered from a man aged 50 or older in good health and CMV-seronegative.

J is TRBJ1-2 and V is TRBV6-5, with D unclear. This CDR3 spans 16 amino acids. CDR1 MNHEY and CDR2 SVGAGI come from the germline V gene. Trimming took off 0 bases at V and 0 bases at J, with 11 bases between the two ends. The CDR3 DNA follows: TGTGCCAGCAGTTACTCCTCGGGGATTACTAACTATGGCTACACCTTC. It codes for CASSYSSGITNYGYTF.

Written as DNA, the CDR3 is TGTGCCAGCAGCCAACCCGGGACTAGCGAGAATGAGCAGTTCTTC. Amino acid sequence: CASSQPGTSENEQFF. The V and J genes are TRBV4-2 and TRBJ2-1, with 10 bases fitting TRBD2. The CDR3 loop spans 15 amino acids. The germline gives CDR1 LGHNA, CDR2 YNFKEQ. The junction had 5 bases not matched to a gene; V was cut back by 2 bases and J by 7 bases.

CDR3 sequence reads: CATSRFGAPEAFF. In DNA, the CDR3 is TGTGCCACCAGCAGATTTGGGGCACCTGAAGCTTTCTTT. The chain is built from TRBV15 and TRBJ1-1, with a possible D match to TRBD1 (5 bases). Trimming shortened V by 2 bases and J by 6 bases, and 10 bases separated the two germline ends. The CDR3 is 13 amino acids. CDR1 is LNHNV, CDR2 YYDKDF, per germline (reference sequence).

This chain connects TRBV7-8 to TRBJ1-1; D is ambiguous. V dropped 3 bases and J dropped 1 base, with 6 bases sitting between them. The CDR3 extends over 13 amino acids. Germline assignment: CDR1 SGHVS and CDR2 FQNEAQ. This CDR3 is CASSFGENTEAFF. The CDR3 region has the DNA TGTGCCAGCAGCTTCGGGGAGAACACTGAAGCTTTCTTT.